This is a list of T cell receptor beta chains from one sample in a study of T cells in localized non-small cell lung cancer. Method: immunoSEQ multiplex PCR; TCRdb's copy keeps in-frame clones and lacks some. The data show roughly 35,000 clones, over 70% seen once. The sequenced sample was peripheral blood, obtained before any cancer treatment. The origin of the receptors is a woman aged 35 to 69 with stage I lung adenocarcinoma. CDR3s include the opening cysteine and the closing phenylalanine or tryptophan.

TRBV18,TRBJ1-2,CASSPTRGTAHYGYTF
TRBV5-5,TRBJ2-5,CASSLSVATGEETQYF
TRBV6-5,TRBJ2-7,CASHTTTGLREQYF
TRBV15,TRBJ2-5,CATSRSTGTQETQYF
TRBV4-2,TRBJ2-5,CASSPRTSARETQYF
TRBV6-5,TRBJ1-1,CASSYSYREWNTEAFF
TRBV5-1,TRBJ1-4,CASGPSGTGGLEKLFF
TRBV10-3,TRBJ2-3,CAISEGRVVTDTQYF
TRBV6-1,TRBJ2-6,CASNHRGRGANVLTF
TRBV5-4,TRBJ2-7,CASTEGRGYEQYF
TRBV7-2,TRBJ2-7,CASSPLTSYPGLINEEQYF
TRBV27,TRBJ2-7,CASIPGWGGPYEQYF
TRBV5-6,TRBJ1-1,CASSLVGSEAEAFF
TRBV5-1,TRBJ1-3,CASSDHRASGGNTIYF
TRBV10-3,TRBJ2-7,CAISVDRLHEQYF